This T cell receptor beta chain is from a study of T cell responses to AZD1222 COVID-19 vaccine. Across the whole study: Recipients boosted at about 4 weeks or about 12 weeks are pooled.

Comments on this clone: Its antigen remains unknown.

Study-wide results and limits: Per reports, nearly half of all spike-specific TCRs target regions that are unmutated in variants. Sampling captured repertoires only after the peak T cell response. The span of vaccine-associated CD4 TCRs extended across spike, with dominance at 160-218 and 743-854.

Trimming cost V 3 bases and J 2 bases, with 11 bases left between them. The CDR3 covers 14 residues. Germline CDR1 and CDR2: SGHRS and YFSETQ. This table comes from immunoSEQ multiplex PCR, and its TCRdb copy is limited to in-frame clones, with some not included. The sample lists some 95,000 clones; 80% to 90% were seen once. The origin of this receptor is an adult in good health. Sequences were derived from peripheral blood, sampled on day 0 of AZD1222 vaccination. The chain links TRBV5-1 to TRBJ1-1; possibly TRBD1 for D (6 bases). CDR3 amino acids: CASSWGQKNTEAFF. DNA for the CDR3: TGCGCCAGCAGCTGGGGGCAGAAAAACACTGAAGCTTTCTTT.